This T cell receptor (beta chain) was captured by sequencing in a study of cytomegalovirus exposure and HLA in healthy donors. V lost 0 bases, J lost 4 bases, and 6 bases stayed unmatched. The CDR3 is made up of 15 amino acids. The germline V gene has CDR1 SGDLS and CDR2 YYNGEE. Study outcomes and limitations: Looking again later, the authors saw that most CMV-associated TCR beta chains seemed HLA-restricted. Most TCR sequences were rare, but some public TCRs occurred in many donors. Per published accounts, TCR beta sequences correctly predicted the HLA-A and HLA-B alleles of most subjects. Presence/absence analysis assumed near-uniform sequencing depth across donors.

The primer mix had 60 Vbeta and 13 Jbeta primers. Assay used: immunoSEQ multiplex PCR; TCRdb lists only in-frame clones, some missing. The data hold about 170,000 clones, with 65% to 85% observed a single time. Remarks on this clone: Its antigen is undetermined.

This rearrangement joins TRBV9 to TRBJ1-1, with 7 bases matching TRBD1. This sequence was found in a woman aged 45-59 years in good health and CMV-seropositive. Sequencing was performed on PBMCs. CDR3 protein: CASSVARQGITEAFF. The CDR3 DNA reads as TGTGCCAGCAGCGTAGCTAGACAGGGAATCACTGAAGCTTTCTTT.